This T cell receptor beta chain was captured by sequencing in a study of read filtering for tumor transcriptome and immune sequencing (dated by TCRdb to the early 2020s). At the level of the whole study: The cohort consisted of about 18 male and some 15 female patients, with a mean age of around 66 years and an age range of roughly 45 to 85. By revised international staging, eight or nine patients were R-ISS I, 16 were R-ISS II and 7 were R-ISS III. After DNase treatment, whole-transcriptome libraries were prepared using the TruSeq RNA Access Library Prep Kit. Per sample, about 4.05 to 11 million TCR-region mapped reads were obtained with IR-seq, compared with only roughly 80 to 1273 with RNA-seq. One main goal was a read-filtering strategy for immune repertoire data, in particular deciding whether clonotypes backed by only one read should be removed. The study compared TCR repertoires from targeted immune repertoire sequencing and bulk whole-transcriptome sequencing run on the same bone marrow samples.

The germline V gene (reference sequence) provides CDR1 LGHDT and CDR2 YNNKEL. V is pruned by 0 bases and J by 3 bases, leaving 3 bases of the junction without a gene match. The CDR3 covers 16 residues, taking in both the cysteine and the phenylalanine. Only the CDR3 portion is preserved as DNA: 48 bases, with reading frame beginning at the first base. Study-wide findings and limitations: The correlation between IR-seq and RNA-seq shared clonotype proportions rose when single-read clonotypes were removed. In IR-seq, single-read clonotypes were roughly 86% of clonotypes but around 3.2% of total reads; in RNA-seq they were roughly 73% of clonotypes and 35% to 45% of reads. Compared with RNA-seq, IR-seq captured clonotypes at much greater depth and more reliably, and a smaller IR-seq throughput was enough to identify most of the shared clonotypes. The sorted CD138-negative fraction was not purified T cells but a mixed bone marrow immune population.

This clonotype was observed at least ten times. Its specific antigen is unknown. It has no much larger one-base neighbor in the sample; base qualities were not kept. TCR libraries were constructed from roughly 380 ng RNA using the Immunoverse kit, and molecular barcoded adaptors covering alpha/delta and beta/gamma chains were employed. The same RNA used for transcriptome sequencing was used for TCR library preparation. TCR libraries were sequenced on an Illumina HiSeq 4000 with 2 x 150 cycles. As for the authors' bioinformatics: TCR reads were aligned to human V, D, J and C references and assembled into CDR3 clonotypes with MiXCR, including quality filtering and error correction. The tcR package in R was used for analysis of clonotype counts and gene usage diversity. For inspection of raw mapping reads, RNA-seq reads were mapped by STAR aligner version 2.5.3a onto GRCh37 of the human genome. To test the effect of sequencing depth on detected clonotypes, IR-seq fastq files were randomly downsampled using Seqtk 1.3. TCRdb reprocessing: public reads trimmed at Q25 with fastp, clones called with MiXCR, in-frame beta chains kept. Rows with a matching CDR3 protein are joined into one entry that keeps the most common DNA and genes. None of the V and J calls come from the authors' own analysis; TCRdb made them. This sample lists fewer than 30,000 distinct CDR3 sequences; approximately 22% were detected once. Together, the top ten hold 47% of the sample.

Each patient had bone marrow sampled at the time of active disease. Ficoll-Hypaque density gradient centrifugation was used to isolate bone marrow mononuclear cells. Myeloma plasma cells were removed and CD138-negative cells were obtained by negative selection following labeling with CD138 magnetic microbeads on a MACS separator. Flow cytometry with CD138 antibodies on an Attune NxT was used to check how pure the isolated cells were. Total RNA was extracted using TRIzol reagent and was quantified on a NanoDrop spectrophotometer. For each patient, the CD138-negative bone marrow sample underwent paired RNA-seq and IR-seq.

The source of this sequence is a donor at least 40 years old with multiple myeloma. The sequence links TRBV3-1 to TRBJ2-1, with 9 bases matching TRBD2. Sequenced sample: a population of CD138-negative cells sorted from bone marrow. The cell subset or site label on this specimen signifies: bone marrow mononuclear cells depleted of CD138+ plasma/myeloma cells by negative magnetic selection. The nucleotides read TGTGCCAGCAGCCAAGATGCTAGCGGGGTCTACAATGAGCAGTTCTTC. This is translated as CASSQDASGVYNEQFF.